Included here is one TCR beta chain sequence, with context. Authors' data handling: Counts of nucleated cells, estimated from reference gene primer amplification, were obtained. Measured with immunoSEQ multiplex PCR; TCRdb has only the in-frame clones, and not every one. The DNA was the basis for D and trimming; V, J and clone size are from that table. The data show about 51,000 clones, roughly 90% seen once. The sample originates from a study of blood T cell repertoires in COVID-19. This CDR3 region has 17 residues. Germline V gene lookup returns CDR1 KGHSH and CDR2 LQKENI. J lost 4 bases, V lost 3 bases, and 11 bases had no gene match.

Sequences were obtained from peripheral blood. The V call is TRBV18, the J call TRBJ1-1; 10 bases align to TRBD1. This clonotype originated in a man aged 50-59 years with active COVID-19. CDR3 nucleotide sequence: TGTGCCAGCTCACCCCGACAGGGGGCGACACCGGTCACTGAAGCTTTCTTT. Translating it yields CASSPRQGATPVTEAFF. Full variable domain (missing parts from reference TRBV18 and TRBJ1-1): NAGVMQNPRHLVRRRGQEARLRCSPMKGHSHVYWYRQLPEEGLKFMVYLQKENIIDESGMPKERFSAEFPKEGPSILRIQQVVRGDSAAYFCASSPRQGATPVTEAFFGQGTRLTVV.